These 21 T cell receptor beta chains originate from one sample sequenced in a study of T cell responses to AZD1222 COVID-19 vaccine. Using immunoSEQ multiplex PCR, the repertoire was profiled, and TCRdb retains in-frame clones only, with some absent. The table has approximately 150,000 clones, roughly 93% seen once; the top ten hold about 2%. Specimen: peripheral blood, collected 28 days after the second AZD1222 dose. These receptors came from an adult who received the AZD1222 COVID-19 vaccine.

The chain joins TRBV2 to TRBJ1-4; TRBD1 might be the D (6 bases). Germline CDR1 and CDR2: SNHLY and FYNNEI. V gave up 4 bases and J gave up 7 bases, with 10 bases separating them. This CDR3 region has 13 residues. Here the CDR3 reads CASSARTVEKLFF. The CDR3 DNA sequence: TGTGCCAGCAGTGCCCGGACAGTTGAAAAACTGTTTTTT.

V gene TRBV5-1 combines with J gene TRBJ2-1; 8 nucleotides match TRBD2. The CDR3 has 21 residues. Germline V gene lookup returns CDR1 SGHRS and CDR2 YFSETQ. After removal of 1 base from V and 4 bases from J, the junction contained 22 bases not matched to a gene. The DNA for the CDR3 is TGCGCCAGCAGCTTGATATTCTTCCGGGGTAGCGGGAAGTTTAATTACAATGAGCAGTTCTTC. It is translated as CASSLIFFRGSGKFNYNEQFF.

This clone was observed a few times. CDR3 protein: CASSQMGTSNEKLFF. DNA of the CDR3: TGCGCCAGCAGCCAGATGGGGACAAGTAATGAAAAACTGTTTTTT. The gene calls are TRBV5-1 and TRBJ1-4, with a tentative D call TRBD1 (6 bases). With 4 bases removed from V and 4 bases from J, the gap between germline ends came to 14 bases. This CDR3 has 15 amino acids. Germline values: CDR1 SGHRS, CDR2 YFSETQ.

The CDR3: CASSNFGEANYGYTF. The CDR3 nucleotides are TGTGCCAGCTCCAACTTCGGAGAAGCTAACTATGGCTACACCTTC. The chain combines TRBV18 with TRBJ1-2; D remains unclear. Germline V CDR1 and CDR2: KGHSH, LQKENI. V lost 6 bases to trimming and J lost 0 bases, with 14 bases between them. This CDR3 region has 15 residues.

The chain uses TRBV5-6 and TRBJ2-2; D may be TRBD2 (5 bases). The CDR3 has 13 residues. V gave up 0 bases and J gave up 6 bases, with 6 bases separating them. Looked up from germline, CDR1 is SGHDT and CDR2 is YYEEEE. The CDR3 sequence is CASSLGESGELFF. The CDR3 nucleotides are TGTGCCAGCAGCTTGGGGGAGTCCGGGGAGCTGTTTTTT.

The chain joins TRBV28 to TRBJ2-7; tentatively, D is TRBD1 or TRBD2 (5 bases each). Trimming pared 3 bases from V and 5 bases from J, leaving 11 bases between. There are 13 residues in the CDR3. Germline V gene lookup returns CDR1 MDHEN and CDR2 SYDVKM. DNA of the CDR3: TGTGCCAGCAGTTTTGCCCGGGACGACGAGCAGTACTTC. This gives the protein CASSFARDDEQYF. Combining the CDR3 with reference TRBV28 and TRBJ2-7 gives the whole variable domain DVKVTQSSRYLVKRTGEKVFLECVQDMDHENMFWYRQDPGLGLRLIYFSYDVKMKEKGDIPEGYSVSREKKERFSLILESASTNQTSMYLCASSFARDDEQYFGPGTRLTVT.

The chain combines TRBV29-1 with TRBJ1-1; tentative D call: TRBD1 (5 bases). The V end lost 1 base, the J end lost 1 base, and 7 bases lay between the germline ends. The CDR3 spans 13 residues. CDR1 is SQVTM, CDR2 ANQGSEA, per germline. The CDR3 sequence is CSVEGQTNTEAFF. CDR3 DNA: TGCAGCGTTGAAGGACAGACGAACACTGAAGCTTTCTTT.

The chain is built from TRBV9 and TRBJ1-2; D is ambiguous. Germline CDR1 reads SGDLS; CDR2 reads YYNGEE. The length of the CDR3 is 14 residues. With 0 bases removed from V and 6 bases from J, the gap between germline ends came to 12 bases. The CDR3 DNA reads TGTGCCAGCAGCGTAGCCTCGGTCGTTGATGGCTACACCTTC. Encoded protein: CASSVASVVDGYTF.

The CDR3: CASSPSYEQYF. DNA for the CDR3: TGTGCCAGCAGCCCAAGCTACGAGCAGTACTTC. The chain links TRBV7-6 to TRBJ2-7, with D hard to call. The CDR3 has 11 residues. Germline CDR1 is SGHVS and CDR2 is FNYEAQ. The germline V and J ends were trimmed by 5 bases and 3 bases, with 5 bases remaining between them. The variable domain in full, completed from reference TRBV7-6 and TRBJ2-7, reads GAGVSQSPRYKVTKRGQDVALRCDPISGHVSLYWYRQALGQGPEFLTYFNYEAQQDKSGLPNDRFSAERPEGSISTLTIQRTEQRDSAMYRCASSPSYEQYFGPGTRLTVT.

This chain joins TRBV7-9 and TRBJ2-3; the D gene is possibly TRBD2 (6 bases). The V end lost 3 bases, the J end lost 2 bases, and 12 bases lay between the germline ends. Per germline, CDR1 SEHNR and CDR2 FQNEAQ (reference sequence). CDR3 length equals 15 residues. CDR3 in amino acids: CASSFWAGHTDTQYF. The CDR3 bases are TGTGCCAGCAGCTTCTGGGCGGGGCACACAGATACGCAGTATTTT. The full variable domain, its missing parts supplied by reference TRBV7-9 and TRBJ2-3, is DTGVSQNPRHKITKRGQNVTFRCDPISEHNRLYWYRQTLGQGPEFLTYFQNEAQLEKSRLLSDRFSAERPKGSFSTLEIQRTEQGDSAMYLCASSFWAGHTDTQYFGPGTRLTVL.

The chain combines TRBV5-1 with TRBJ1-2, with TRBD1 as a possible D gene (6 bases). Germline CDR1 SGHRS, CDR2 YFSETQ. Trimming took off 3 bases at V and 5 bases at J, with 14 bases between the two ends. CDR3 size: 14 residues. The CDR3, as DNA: TGCGCCAGCAGCTCAATACGGGACAATTATGGCTACACCTTC. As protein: CASSSIRDNYGYTF. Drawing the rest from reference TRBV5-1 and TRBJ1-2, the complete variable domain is KAGVTQTPRYLIKTRGQQVTLSCSPISGHRSVSWYQQTPGQGLQFLFEYFSETQRNKGNFPGRFSGRQFSNSRSEMNVSTLELGDSALYLCASSSIRDNYGYTFGSGTRLTVV.

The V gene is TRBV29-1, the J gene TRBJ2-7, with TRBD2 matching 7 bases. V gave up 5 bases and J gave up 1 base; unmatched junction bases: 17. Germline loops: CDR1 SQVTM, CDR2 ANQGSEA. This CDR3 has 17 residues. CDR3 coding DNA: TGCAGCGTTCGGCTAACAGCGGGGAGCGCCCCTTCCTACGAGCAGTACTTC. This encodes CSVRLTAGSAPSYEQYF.

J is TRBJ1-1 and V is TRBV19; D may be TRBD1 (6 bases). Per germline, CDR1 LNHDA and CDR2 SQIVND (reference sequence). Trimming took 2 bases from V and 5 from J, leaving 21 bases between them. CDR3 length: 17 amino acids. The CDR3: CASSIHAGDSSRTEAFF. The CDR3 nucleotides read TGTGCCAGTAGTATACACGCAGGGGACTCGAGTAGGACTGAAGCTTTCTTT. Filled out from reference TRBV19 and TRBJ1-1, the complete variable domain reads DGGITQSPKYLFRKEGQNVTLSCEQNLNHDAMYWYRQDPGQGLRLIYYSQIVNDFQKGDIAEGYSVSREKKESFPLTVTSAQKNPTAFYLCASSIHAGDSSRTEAFFGQGTRLTVV.

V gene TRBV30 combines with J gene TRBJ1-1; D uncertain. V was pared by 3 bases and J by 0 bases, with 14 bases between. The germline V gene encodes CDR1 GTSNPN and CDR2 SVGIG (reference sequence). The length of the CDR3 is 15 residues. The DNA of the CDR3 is TGTGCCTGGAGCCCGGCTCGCGTGGTGAACACTGAAGCTTTCTTT. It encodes CAWSPARVVNTEAFF.

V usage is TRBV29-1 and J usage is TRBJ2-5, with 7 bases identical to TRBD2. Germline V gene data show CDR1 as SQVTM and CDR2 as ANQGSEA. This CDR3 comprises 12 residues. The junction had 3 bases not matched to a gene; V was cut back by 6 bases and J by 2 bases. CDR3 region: CSVKLAQETQYF. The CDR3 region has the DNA TGCAGCGTGAAACTAGCGCAAGAGACCCAGTACTTC.

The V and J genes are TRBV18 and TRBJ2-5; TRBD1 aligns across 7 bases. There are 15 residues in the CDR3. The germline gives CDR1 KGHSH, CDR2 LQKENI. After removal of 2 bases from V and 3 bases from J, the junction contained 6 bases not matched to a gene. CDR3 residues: CASSPGHTGEETQYF. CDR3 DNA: TGTGCCAGCTCACCAGGTCACACAGGGGAAGAGACCCAGTACTTC.

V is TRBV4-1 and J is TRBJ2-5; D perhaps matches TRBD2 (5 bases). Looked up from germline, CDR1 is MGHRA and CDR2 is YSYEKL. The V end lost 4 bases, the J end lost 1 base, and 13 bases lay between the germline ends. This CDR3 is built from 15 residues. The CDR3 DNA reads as TGCGCCAGCAGCCTCGAGGGCCGGGGCCAAGAGACCCAGTACTTC. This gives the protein CASSLEGRGQETQYF.

The CDR3: CASSGRREGRNTGELFF. The CDR3 bases are TGTGCCAGCAGCGGGCGGAGGGAAGGGAGGAACACCGGGGAGCTGTTTTTT. The rearrangement joins TRBV5-5 to TRBJ2-2; possible D gene TRBD2, 6 bases. This CDR3 contains 17 residues. V was cut by 4 bases and J by 1 base, with 17 bases left in between. The germline V gene encodes CDR1 SGHKS and CDR2 YYEKEE (reference sequence).

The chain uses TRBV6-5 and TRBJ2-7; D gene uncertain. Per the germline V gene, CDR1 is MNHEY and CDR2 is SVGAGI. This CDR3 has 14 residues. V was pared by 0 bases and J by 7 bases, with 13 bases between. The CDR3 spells CASSYSLGSGEQYF. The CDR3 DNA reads TGTGCCAGCAGTTACTCATTGGGTTCAGGAGAGCAGTACTTC.

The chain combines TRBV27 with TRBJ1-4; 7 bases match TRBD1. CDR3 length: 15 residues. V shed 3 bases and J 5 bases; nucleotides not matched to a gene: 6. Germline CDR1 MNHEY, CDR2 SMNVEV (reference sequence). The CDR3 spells CASSFRGAVNEKLFF. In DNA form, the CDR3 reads TGTGCCAGCAGTTTCAGGGGGGCGGTAAATGAAAAACTGTTTTTT.

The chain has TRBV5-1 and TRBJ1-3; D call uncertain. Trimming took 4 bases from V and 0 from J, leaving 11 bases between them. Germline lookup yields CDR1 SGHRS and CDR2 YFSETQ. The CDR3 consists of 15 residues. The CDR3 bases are TGCGCCAGCAGCCAAGACGCTAGCTCTGGAAACACCATATATTTT. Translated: CASSQDASSGNTIYF.